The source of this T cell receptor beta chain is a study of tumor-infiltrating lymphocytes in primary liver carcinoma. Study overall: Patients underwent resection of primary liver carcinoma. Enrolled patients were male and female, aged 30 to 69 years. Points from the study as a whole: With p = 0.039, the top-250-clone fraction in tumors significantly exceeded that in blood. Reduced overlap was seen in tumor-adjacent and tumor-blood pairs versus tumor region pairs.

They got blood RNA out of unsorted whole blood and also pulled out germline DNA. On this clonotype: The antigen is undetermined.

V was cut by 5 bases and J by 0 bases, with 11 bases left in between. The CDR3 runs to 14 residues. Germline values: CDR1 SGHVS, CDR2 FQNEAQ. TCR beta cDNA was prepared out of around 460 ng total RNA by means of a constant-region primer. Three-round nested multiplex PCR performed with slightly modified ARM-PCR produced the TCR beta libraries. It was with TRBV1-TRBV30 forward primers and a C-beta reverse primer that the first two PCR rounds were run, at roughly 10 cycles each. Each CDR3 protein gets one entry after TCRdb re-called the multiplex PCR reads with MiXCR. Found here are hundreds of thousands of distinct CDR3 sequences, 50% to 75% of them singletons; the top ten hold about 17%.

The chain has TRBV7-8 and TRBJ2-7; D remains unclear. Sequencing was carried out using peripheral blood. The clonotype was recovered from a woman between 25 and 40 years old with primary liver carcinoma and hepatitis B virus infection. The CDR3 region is CASSPLRTSYEQYF. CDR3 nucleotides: TGTGCCAGCAGCCCGCTAAGGACCTCCTACGAGCAGTACTTC.